A single sample gave rise to the 10 T cell receptor beta chains below, sequenced in a study of control samples from healthy donors and cancer patients (TCRdb year 2020). Libraries were built with the immunoSEQ multiplex PCR assay. TCRdb provides this immuneACCESS table in a form limited to in-frame rearrangements. Some clones are lacking; in checked studies, under half of them reflect an unresolved V gene, and why the rest are absent is not known. The sample table lists 150,000 to 200,000 clones, 90% of them with a count of one. More than 1.3% of the sample lies in the top ten. The sequenced sample was blood. The receptors here all came from a woman between 45 and 60 years old in good health.

The rearrangement joins TRBV6-2 or TRBV6-3 to TRBJ1-1, with unresolved D. V dropped 0 bases and J dropped 4 bases, with 3 bases sitting between them. Germline CDR1 MNHEY, CDR2 SVGEGT. This CDR3 is built from 12 residues. The CDR3 DNA reads as TGTGCCAGCAGTTACTCGTCCACTGAAGCTTTCTTT. Protein sequence: CASSYSSTEAFF.

V gene TRBV19 combines with J gene TRBJ1-3, with a possible D match to TRBD1 (5 bases). Germline V gives CDR1 LNHDA, CDR2 SQIVND (reference sequence). The ends were cut back, 7 bases at V and 0 bases at J, with 10 bases in the middle. This CDR3 comprises 14 residues. The CDR3 reads CASMLGGSGNTIYF. CDR3 bases: TGTGCCAGTATGTTGGGGGGCTCTGGAAACACCATATATTTT.

The V and J genes are TRBV5-1 and TRBJ1-1; D remains unclear. The CDR3 runs 14 residues. V dropped 0 bases and J dropped 4 bases, with 10 bases sitting between them. The germline V gene encodes CDR1 SGHRS and CDR2 YFSETQ. CDR3: CASSLEGRGTEAFF. The CDR3 nucleotides read TGCGCCAGCAGCTTGGAAGGGAGAGGCACTGAAGCTTTCTTT.

The gene calls are TRBV29-1 and TRBJ1-6; weak D call: TRBD1 (5 bases). Germline values: CDR1 SQVTM, CDR2 ANQGSEA. With 7 bases removed from V and 9 bases from J, the gap between germline ends came to 22 bases. This CDR3 has 15 amino acids. For the CDR3, the DNA is TGCAGCGCTCGCGGAGGGGCAGCGGGAAGTTCACCCCTCCACTTT. Translating gives CSARGGAAGSSPLHF.

This clone was counted a few times. The chain carries TRBV6-5 and TRBJ2-2; D gene unclear. Germline assignment: CDR1 MNHEY and CDR2 SVGAGI. The CDR3 runs 15 residues. Trimming shortened V by 4 bases and J by 2 bases, and 11 bases separated the two germline ends. The CDR3 region is CASSSAPFNTGELFF. In nucleotides, the CDR3 is TGTGCCAGCAGTTCGGCCCCCTTTAACACCGGGGAGCTGTTTTTT.

The count of this clone is one. The chain couples TRBV28 to TRBJ2-7; 9 bases align to TRBD1. V shed 3 bases and J 6 bases; nucleotides not matched to a gene: 6. The CDR3 runs to 14 residues. CDR1 and CDR2 from the germline V gene are MDHEN and SYDVKM. CDR3 amino acids: CASSFLRTGAEQYF. The CDR3, as DNA: TGTGCCAGCAGTTTCCTCCGGACAGGGGCCGAGCAGTACTTC.

This chain uses TRBV19 with TRBJ1-6, with 9 bases that match TRBD1. The CDR3 is made up of 14 amino acids. The V gene's germline CDR1 is LNHDA and CDR2 SQIVND (reference sequence). The J segment lost 7 bases and the V segment lost 7 bases, leaving 5 bases of the junction unmatched. The CDR3 region is CASNHGTGNSPLHF. Here the CDR3 DNA reads TGTGCCAGTAACCACGGGACAGGGAATTCACCCCTCCACTTT.

This clone was seen once. The chain recombines TRBV5-4 with TRBJ2-3; 11 nucleotides match TRBD2. The germline CDR1 and CDR2 sequences are SGHNT and YYREEE (reference sequence). V lost 6 bases and J lost 3; bases outside the gene matches: 3. This CDR3 has 14 amino acids. CDR3: CASTIAGGTDTQYF. In DNA form, the CDR3 reads TGTGCCAGCACGATAGCGGGGGGGACAGATACGCAGTATTTT.

This clone has just one count. The gene calls are TRBV28 and TRBJ2-7, with 9 bases identical to TRBD1. Germline values: CDR1 MDHEN, CDR2 SYDVKM. Trimming removed 4 bases from V and 3 bases from J; junction bases left unmatched: 7. The CDR3 consists of 15 residues. The CDR3 DNA follows: TGTGCCAGCAGTTCACTAACGACAGGGGGCTACGAGCAGTACTTC. Its translation: CASSSLTTGGYEQYF.

The chain recombines TRBV18 with TRBJ1-5, with 7 bases that match TRBD1. Trimming cost V 3 bases and J 4 bases; bases outside gene matches: 6. The CDR3 covers 15 residues. Germline assignment: CDR1 KGHSH and CDR2 LQKENI. Written as DNA, the CDR3 is TGTGCCAGCTCACCCGCCGGGACAGTTAATCAGCCCCAGCATTTT. Its translation: CASSPAGTVNQPQHF.